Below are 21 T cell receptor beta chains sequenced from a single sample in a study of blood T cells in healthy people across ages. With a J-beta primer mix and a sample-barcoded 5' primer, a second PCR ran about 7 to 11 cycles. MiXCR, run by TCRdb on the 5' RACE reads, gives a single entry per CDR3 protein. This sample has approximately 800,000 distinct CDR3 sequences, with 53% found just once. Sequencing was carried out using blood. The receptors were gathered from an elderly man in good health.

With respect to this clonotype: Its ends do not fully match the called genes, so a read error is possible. CDR3 DNA sequence: TGCAGTACTAGCCAGGGAATCGACTATGGCTACACCTTC. Translated: CSTSQGIDYGYTF. V is TRBV20-1 and J is TRBJ1-2; a weak D match, TRBD1 (5 bases). The CDR3 is 13 amino acids. Germline V gene data show CDR1 as DFQATT and CDR2 as SNEGSKA (reference sequence).

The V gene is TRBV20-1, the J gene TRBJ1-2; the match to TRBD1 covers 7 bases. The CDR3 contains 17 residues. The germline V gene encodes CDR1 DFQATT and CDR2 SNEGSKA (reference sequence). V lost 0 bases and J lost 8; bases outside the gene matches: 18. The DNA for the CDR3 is TGCAGTGCTAGAGATTATCGTTATCGGGCAGGGGGGGAGGGCTACACCTTC. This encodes CSARDYRYRAGGEGYTF.

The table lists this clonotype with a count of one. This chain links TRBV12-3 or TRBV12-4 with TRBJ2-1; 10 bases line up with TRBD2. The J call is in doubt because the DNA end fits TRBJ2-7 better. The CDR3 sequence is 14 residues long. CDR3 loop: CASITSGTYNEQYF. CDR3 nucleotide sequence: TGTGCCAGCATTACTAGCGGGACCTACAATGAGCAGTACTTC.

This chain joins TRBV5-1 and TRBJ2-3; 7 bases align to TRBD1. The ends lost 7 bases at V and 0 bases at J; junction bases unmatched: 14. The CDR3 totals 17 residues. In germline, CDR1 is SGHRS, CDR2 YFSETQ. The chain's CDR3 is CASSRYRGGLSTDTQYF. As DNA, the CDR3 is TGCGCCAGCTCCCGTTACAGGGGCGGTTTGAGCACAGATACGCAGTATTTT.

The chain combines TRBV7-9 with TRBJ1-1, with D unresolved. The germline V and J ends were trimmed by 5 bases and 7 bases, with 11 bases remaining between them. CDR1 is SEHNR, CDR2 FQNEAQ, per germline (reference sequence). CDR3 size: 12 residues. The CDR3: CASSLQRHEAFF. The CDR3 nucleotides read TGTGCCAGCAGCCTACAGCGCCATGAAGCTTTCTTT.

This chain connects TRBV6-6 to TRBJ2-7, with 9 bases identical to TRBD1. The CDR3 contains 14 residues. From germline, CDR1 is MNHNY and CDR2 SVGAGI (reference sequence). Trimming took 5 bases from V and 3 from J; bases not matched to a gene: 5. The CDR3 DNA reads TGTGCCAGCAGTAAGTGGGACAGGGTCTACGAGCAGTACTTC. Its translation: CASSKWDRVYEQYF.

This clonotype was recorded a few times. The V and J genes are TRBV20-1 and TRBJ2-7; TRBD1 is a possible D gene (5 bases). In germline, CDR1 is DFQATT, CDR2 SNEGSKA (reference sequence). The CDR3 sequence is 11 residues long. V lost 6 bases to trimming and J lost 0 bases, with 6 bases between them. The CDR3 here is CSADSSYEQYF. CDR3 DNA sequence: TGCAGTGCAGACAGCTCCTACGAGCAGTACTTC.

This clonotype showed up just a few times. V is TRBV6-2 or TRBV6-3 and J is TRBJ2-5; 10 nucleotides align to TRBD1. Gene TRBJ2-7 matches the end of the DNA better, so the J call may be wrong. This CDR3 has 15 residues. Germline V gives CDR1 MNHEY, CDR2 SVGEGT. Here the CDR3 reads CASSPTGTGVYEQYF. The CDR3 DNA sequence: TGTGCCAGCAGTCCCACCGGGACAGGGGTCTACGAGCAGTACTTC.

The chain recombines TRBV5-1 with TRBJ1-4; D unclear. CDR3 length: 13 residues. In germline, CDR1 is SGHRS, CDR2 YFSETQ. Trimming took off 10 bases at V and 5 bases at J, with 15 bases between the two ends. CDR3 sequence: CACVTGGNEKLFF. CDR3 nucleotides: TGCGCCTGTGTGACGGGTGGGAATGAAAAACTGTTTTTT.

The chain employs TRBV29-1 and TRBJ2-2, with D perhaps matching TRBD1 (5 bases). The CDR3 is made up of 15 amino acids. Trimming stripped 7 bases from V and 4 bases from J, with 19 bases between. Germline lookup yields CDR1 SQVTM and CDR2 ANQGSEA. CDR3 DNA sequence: TGCAGCGGATCTGACAGTTCCACTTTCACCGGGGAGCTGTTTTTT. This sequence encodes CSGSDSSTFTGELFF.

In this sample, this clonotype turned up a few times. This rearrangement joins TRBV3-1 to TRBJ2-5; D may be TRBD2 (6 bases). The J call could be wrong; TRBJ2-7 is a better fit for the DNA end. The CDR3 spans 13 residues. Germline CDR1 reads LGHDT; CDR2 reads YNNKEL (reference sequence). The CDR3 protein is CASSQGTHGEQYF. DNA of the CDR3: TGTGCCAGCAGCCAGGGGACTCATGGCGAGCAGTACTTC.

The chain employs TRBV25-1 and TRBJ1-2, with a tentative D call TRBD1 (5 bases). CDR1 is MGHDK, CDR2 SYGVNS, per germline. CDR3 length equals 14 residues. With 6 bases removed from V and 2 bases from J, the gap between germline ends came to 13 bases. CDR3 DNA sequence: TGTGCCAGCAGGGACAACGGGCAAAACTATGGCTACACCTTC. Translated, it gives CASRDNGQNYGYTF.

The CDR3 region is CASRPPGQDYNEQFF. In nucleotides, the CDR3 is TGTGCCAGCAGACCTCCGGGACAAGATTACAATGAGCAGTTCTTC. The rearrangement links TRBV7-9 to TRBJ2-1, with D possibly being TRBD1 (6 bases). Germline lookup yields CDR1 SEHNR and CDR2 FQNEAQ (reference sequence). The CDR3 spans 15 residues. Trimming removed 6 bases from V and 4 bases from J, with 16 bases in between.

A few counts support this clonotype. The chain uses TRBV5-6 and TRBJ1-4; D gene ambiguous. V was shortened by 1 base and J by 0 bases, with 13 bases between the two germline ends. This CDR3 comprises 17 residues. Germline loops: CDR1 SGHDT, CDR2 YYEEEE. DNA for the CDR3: TGTGCCAGCAGCTTGAATCGAGGAATTGCAACTAATGAAAAACTGTTTTTT. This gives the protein CASSLNRGIATNEKLFF.

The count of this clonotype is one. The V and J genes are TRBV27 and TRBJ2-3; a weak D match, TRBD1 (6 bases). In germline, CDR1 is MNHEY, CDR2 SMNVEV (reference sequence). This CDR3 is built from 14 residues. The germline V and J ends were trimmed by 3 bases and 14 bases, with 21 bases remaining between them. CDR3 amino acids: CASSFPASDRYAYF. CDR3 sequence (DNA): TGTGCCAGCAGTTTCCCCGCGTCGGACAGATACGCGTATTTT.

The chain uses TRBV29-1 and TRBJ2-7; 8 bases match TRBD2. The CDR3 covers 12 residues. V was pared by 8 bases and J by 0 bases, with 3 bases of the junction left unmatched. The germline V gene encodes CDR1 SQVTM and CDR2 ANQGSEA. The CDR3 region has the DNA TGCAGCTACGGGACTAGCTCCTACGAGCAGTACTTC. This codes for CSYGTSSYEQYF.

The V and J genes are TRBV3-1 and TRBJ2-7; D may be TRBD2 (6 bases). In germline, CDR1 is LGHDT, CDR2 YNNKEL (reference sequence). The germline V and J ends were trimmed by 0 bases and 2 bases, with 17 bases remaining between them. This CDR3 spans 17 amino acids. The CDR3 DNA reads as TGTGCCAGCAGCCAAGAGAGTTTTGGGAGGAAGGCCTACGAGCAGTACTTC. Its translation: CASSQESFGRKAYEQYF.

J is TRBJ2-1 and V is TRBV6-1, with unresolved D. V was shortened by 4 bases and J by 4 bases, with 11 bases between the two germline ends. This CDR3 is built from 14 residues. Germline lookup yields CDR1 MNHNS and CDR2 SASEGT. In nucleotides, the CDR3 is TGTGCCAGCAGTGCGACCATCCGATACAATGAGCAGTTCTTC. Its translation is CASSATIRYNEQFF.

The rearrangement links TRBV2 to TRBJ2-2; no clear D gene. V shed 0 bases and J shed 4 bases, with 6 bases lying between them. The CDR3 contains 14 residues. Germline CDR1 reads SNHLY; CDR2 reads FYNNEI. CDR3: CASSEASPTGELFF. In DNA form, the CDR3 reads TGTGCCAGCAGTGAAGCGTCTCCCACCGGGGAGCTGTTTTTT.

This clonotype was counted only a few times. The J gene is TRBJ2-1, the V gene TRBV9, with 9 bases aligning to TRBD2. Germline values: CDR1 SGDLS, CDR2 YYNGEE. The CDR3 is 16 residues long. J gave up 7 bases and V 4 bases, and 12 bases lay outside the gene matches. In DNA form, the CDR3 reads TGTGCCAGCAGCACCCAAGCGGGAGGTCGCTGGAATGAGCAGTTCTTC. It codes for CASSTQAGGRWNEQFF.

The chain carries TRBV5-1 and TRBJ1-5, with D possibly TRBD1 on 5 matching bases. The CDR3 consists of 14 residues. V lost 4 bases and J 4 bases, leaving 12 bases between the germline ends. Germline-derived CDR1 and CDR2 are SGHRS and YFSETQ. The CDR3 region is CASSPTGPNQPQHF. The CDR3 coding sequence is TGCGCCAGCAGCCCCACGGGGCCGAATCAGCCCCAGCATTTT.